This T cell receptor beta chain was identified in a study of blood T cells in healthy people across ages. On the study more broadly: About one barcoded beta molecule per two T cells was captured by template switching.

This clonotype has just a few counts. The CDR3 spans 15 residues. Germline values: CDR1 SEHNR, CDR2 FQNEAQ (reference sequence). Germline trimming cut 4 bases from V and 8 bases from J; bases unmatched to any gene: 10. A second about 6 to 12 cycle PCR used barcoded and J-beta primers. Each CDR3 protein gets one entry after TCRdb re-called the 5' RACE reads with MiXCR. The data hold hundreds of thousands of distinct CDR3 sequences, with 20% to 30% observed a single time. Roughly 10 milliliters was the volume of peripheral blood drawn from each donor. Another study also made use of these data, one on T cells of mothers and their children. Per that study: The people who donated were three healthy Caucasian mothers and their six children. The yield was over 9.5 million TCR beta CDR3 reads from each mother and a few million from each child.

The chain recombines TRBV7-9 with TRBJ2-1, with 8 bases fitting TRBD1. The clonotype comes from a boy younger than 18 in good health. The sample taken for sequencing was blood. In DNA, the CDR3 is TGTGCCAGCAGCTCTACAGGGGGGTCGTCGGATGAGCAGTTCTTC. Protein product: CASSSTGGSSDEQFF.